This TCR beta chain was recovered during a study of blood T cell repertoires in COVID-19. Overall study: Samples representing acute and convalescent COVID-19 were sourced from the United States, Italy and Spain.

The sample holds one count of this clone. In the original workflow: Amplification of reference gene primers provided the estimated nucleated cell counts. The protocol was immunoSEQ multiplex PCR, while the TCRdb copy is restricted to in-frame clones and leaves out a portion. D and trimming were read from the DNA, whereas the V and J calls and clone size are those reported in that table. The repertoire holds over 120,000 clones, with over 75% as singletons. The germline V gene encodes CDR1 GTSNPN and CDR2 SVGIG (reference sequence). CDR3 length: 13 residues. V shed 4 bases and J 6 bases; nucleotides not matched to a gene: 7.

The chain couples TRBV30 to TRBJ2-5; 8 bases are shared with TRBD2. This receptor was obtained from a man aged 70 or older with acute or convalescent COVID-19. Material for sequencing was peripheral blood. CDR3 sequence reads: CAWKGSGSQTQYF. The CDR3 DNA follows: TGTGCCTGGAAAGGGAGCGGGAGTCAGACCCAGTACTTC.